The 27 T cell receptor beta chains below were found in one sample sequenced in a study of T cell changes during pregnancy in multiple sclerosis. Generated by immunoSEQ multiplex PCR, the TCRdb table keeps only in-frame clones and is missing some. Of approximately 40,000 clones listed, under 95% are singletons. This sample comprised CD4+ T cells from peripheral blood mononuclear cells, obtained in the third trimester of pregnancy. These receptors came from a female donor with multiple sclerosis, enrolled in a pregnancy study.

This clone was counted once. The chain uses TRBV4-1 and TRBJ1-2; no definite D call. The length of the CDR3 is 12 residues. V lost 5 bases and J lost 4, with 8 bases in between. CDR1 is MGHRA, CDR2 YSYEKL, per germline. The CDR3, as DNA: TGCGCCAGCAGCACTCGTTCCTATGGCTACACCTTC. Translation gives CASSTRSYGYTF.

A single count supports this clone. This sequence joins TRBV21-1 and TRBJ1-5; no DNA check was done on the table's D call, TRBD1. TRBV21-1 is flagged as a pseudogene. The length of the CDR3 is 17 residues. The CDR3 region has the DNA TGTGCCAGCAGCAAAGTAGGGGCTGACGATAGCAATCAGCCCCAGCATTTT. Protein: CASSKVGADDSNQPQHF.

This clone was found once. The chain carries TRBV2 and TRBJ2-7, with 8 nucleotides matching TRBD1. This CDR3 spans 15 amino acids. The V gene's germline CDR1 is SNHLY and CDR2 FYNNEI. Trimming took 6 bases from V and 1 from J; bases not matched to a gene: 8. The CDR3 DNA reads TGTGCCAGCAGAAGTAGGACAGGGAGTTCCTACGAGCAGTACTTC. This translates into CASRSRTGSSYEQYF.

The rearrangement uses TRBV4-1 and TRBJ2-1; 8 bases align to TRBD2. V shed 1 base, J shed 6 bases, and the junction held 8 bases outside the gene matches. CDR3 length equals 16 residues. The V gene's germline CDR1 is MGHRA and CDR2 YSYEKL. The CDR3 DNA reads as TGCGCCAGCAGCCAAGGAGGCGGGAGGACTGGCAATGAGCAGTTCTTC. This gives the protein CASSQGGGRTGNEQFF.

CDR3 nucleotides: TGTGCCAGTAGTCCGACAGGGTCTAGAGAGACCCAGTACTTC. Protein sequence: CASSPTGSRETQYF. The V gene is TRBV19, the J gene TRBJ2-5; 7 bases align to TRBD1. CDR3 length: 14 residues. V shed 5 bases and J 4 bases; nucleotides not matched to a gene: 7. Germline V gene lookup returns CDR1 LNHDA and CDR2 SQIVND (reference sequence).

This clone showed up just once. This chain joins TRBV5-1 and TRBJ2-5, with D unresolved. The CDR3 totals 11 residues. V was clipped by 4 bases and J by 2 bases, with 3 bases between them. Germline V gene lookup returns CDR1 SGHRS and CDR2 YFSETQ. In DNA, the CDR3 is TGCGCCAGCAGCACACAAGAGACCCAGTACTTC. Its translation is CASSTQETQYF.

The genes are TRBV6-4 and TRBJ1-5; D not certain. Between the trimmed V and J ends, which lost 2 bases and 5 bases, there was a span of 4 bases. This CDR3 comprises 12 residues. In germline, CDR1 is MRHNA, CDR2 SNTAGT. DNA for the CDR3: TGTGCCAGCAGTGACCCAGATCAGCCCCAGCATTTT. Its translation: CASSDPDQPQHF.

The chain recombines TRBV5-6 with TRBJ2-2; D possibly corresponds to TRBD2 (5 bases). CDR1 is SGHDT and CDR2 is YYEEEE in the germline V gene. Between the trimmed V and J ends, which lost 3 bases and 0 bases, there was a span of 15 bases. The CDR3 sequence is 17 residues long. In nucleotides, the CDR3 is TGTGCCAGCAGCTCACCCGAGGGCCTCACGAACACCGGGGAGCTGTTTTTT. Translating it yields CASSSPEGLTNTGELFF.

CDR3: CASSQGEYPAGAYEQYF. CDR3 DNA: TGCGCCAGCAGCCAAGGTGAGTACCCAGCGGGAGCCTACGAGCAGTACTTC. The genes are TRBV4-3 and TRBJ2-7, with 8 bases fitting TRBD2. Per the germline V gene, CDR1 is LGHNA and CDR2 is YSLEER. Trimming took 1 base from V and 2 from J; bases not matched to a gene: 10. The CDR3 runs 17 residues.

The J gene is TRBJ2-3, the V gene TRBV19; 8 nucleotides agree with TRBD2. Germline CDR1 LNHDA, CDR2 SQIVND (reference sequence). The CDR3 sequence is 16 residues long. The V gene end was trimmed by 1 base and the J gene end by 1 base; junction bases not matched to a gene: 4. CDR3 coding DNA: TGTGCCAGTAGTATAGCGGGAGGGCCGGGCACAGATACGCAGTATTTT. It is translated as CASSIAGGPGTDTQYF.

The rearrangement uses TRBV2 and TRBJ2-5, with 7 bases aligning to TRBD2. Looked up from germline, CDR1 is SNHLY and CDR2 is FYNNEI. V trimming: 7 bases; J trimming: 2 bases; junction bases outside the gene matches: 7. This CDR3 contains 14 residues. The CDR3 here is CASMRGGAQETQYF. The DNA of the CDR3 is TGTGCCAGCATGAGGGGAGGGGCGCAAGAGACCCAGTACTTC.

V gene TRBV5-4 combines with J gene TRBJ2-2; 8 bases agree with TRBD2. CDR3 length: 15 residues. CDR1 and CDR2 (germline): SGHNT, YYREEE (reference sequence). V lost 4 bases to trimming and J lost 0 bases; unmatched junction nucleotides: 2. CDR3 sequence: CASSRTSTNTGELFF. In DNA, the CDR3 is TGTGCCAGCAGCAGGACTAGCACGAACACCGGGGAGCTGTTTTTT.

CDR3 residues: CASGRGASGRGDTQYF. In DNA form, the CDR3 reads TGTGCTAGTGGTCGGGGGGCTAGCGGGAGAGGGGATACGCAGTATTTT. This sequence joins TRBV12-5 and TRBJ2-3; 10 nucleotides match TRBD2. Germline lookup yields CDR1 LGHNT and CDR2 FRNRAP. This CDR3 contains 16 residues. V lost 5 bases and J lost 6; bases outside the gene matches: 11.

The V and J genes are TRBV11-3 and TRBJ2-1; 7 bases line up with TRBD2. CDR1 SGHNT and CDR2 YENEEA come from the germline V gene. V lost 5 bases, J lost 8 bases, and 12 bases stayed unmatched. The CDR3 spans 15 residues. The CDR3, as DNA: TGTGCCAGCAGCGTTAGGGGCGGACTAGGGGATGAGCAGTTCTTC. It is translated as CASSVRGGLGDEQFF.

The chain carries TRBV29-1 and TRBJ1-5; 9 bases align to TRBD1. The V and J ends lost 6 bases and 3 bases, in that order; junction bases with no gene match: 3. CDR1 SQVTM and CDR2 ANQGSEA come from the germline V gene. The CDR3 extends over 13 amino acids. CDR3 sequence (DNA): TGCAGCGTCGGGACAGGGATCAATCAGCCCCAGCATTTT. Its protein product is CSVGTGINQPQHF.

The gene calls are TRBV10-2 and TRBJ1-2; 9 bases agree with TRBD1. Trimming cost V 2 bases and J 2 bases; bases outside gene matches: 6. The CDR3 totals 16 residues. CDR1 WSHSY and CDR2 SAAADI come from the germline V gene. In nucleotides, the CDR3 is TGCGCCAGCAGTGAGCACCCGGGACAGGGAAACTATGGCTACACCTTC. This gives the protein CASSEHPGQGNYGYTF.

This clone came up a few times. The chain has TRBV30 and TRBJ1-3; D is ambiguous. The CDR3 covers 11 residues. With 2 bases removed from V and 9 bases from J, the gap between germline ends came to 8 bases. Looked up from germline, CDR1 is GTSNPN and CDR2 is SVGIG (reference sequence). DNA of the CDR3: TGTGCCTGGAGTTGGGAGGCCACCATATATTTT. It codes for CAWSWEATIYF. Complete variable domain (other parts from reference TRBV30 and TRBJ1-3): SQTIHQWPATLVQPVGSPLSLECTVEGTSNPNLYWYRQAAGRGLQLLFYSVGIGQISSEVPQNLSASRPQDRQFILSSKKLLLSDSGFYLCAWSWEATIYFGEGSWLTVV.

This clone has just one count. This chain uses TRBV6-6 with TRBJ1-1, with 9 bases lining up with TRBD1. CDR1 is MNHNY and CDR2 is SVGAGI in the germline V gene (reference sequence). This CDR3 contains 15 residues. V shed 0 bases and J 5 bases; nucleotides not matched to a gene: 4. CDR3 in DNA: TGTGCCAGCAGTTACTCTGACAGGGGGACGACTGAAGCTTTCTTT. The encoded protein is CASSYSDRGTTEAFF.

This chain links TRBV6-1 with TRBJ2-3; unclear D gene. Germline V gene lookup returns CDR1 MNHNS and CDR2 SASEGT. The CDR3 loop spans 13 amino acids. V lost 2 bases, J lost 2 bases, and 5 bases lay in between. This CDR3 reads CASSEPYTDTQYF. In DNA, the CDR3 is TGTGCCAGCAGTGAACCCTACACAGATACGCAGTATTTT.

The J gene is TRBJ2-5, the V gene TRBV4-2; 9 bases map to TRBD1. Germline-derived CDR1 and CDR2 are LGHNA and YNFKEQ. Germline trimming cut 4 bases from V and 0 bases from J; bases unmatched to any gene: 9. This CDR3 is 17 amino acids long. The CDR3 loop is CASSLGTGRIYQETQYF. The CDR3 DNA sequence: TGTGCCAGCAGCCTTGGGACAGGGAGGATATACCAAGAGACCCAGTACTTC.

The rearrangement uses TRBV5-1 and TRBJ2-1; 12 positions match TRBD2. The CDR3 has 15 amino acids. CDR1 and CDR2 from the germline V gene are SGHRS and YFSETQ. The V gene end was trimmed by 2 bases and the J gene end by 6 bases; junction bases not matched to a gene: 3. CDR3 DNA: TGCGCCAGCAGCTTCCTAGCGGGAGGGGGCAATGAGCAGTTCTTC. It specifies CASSFLAGGGNEQFF.

The V and J genes are TRBV5-1 and TRBJ1-2, with 7 nucleotides matching TRBD1. Germline values: CDR1 SGHRS, CDR2 YFSETQ. The junction had 6 bases not matched to a gene; V was cut back by 1 base and J by 3 bases. The CDR3 totals 15 residues. In DNA, the CDR3 is TGCGCCAGCAGCTTGAGGACAGGCGGAGACTATGGCTACACCTTC. Translation: CASSLRTGGDYGYTF.

V is TRBV7-2 and J is TRBJ1-5; no clear D. Trimming pared 5 bases from V and 2 bases from J, leaving 10 bases between. Germline assignment: CDR1 SGHTA and CDR2 FQGNSA. The CDR3 runs to 14 residues. CDR3 sequence (DNA): TGTGCCAGCAGCCCCGCACGGGGCAATCAGCCCCAGCATTTT. It specifies CASSPARGNQPQHF.

The CDR3, as DNA: TGTGCCAGCTCACCGTATAAACTAGCGGGAGGACCTTCCACCGGGGAGCTGTTTTTT. This sequence encodes CASSPYKLAGGPSTGELFF. The rearrangement joins TRBV18 to TRBJ2-2; 12 bases match TRBD2. This CDR3 is built from 19 residues. J gave up 4 bases and V 3 bases, and 12 bases lay outside the gene matches. CDR1 and CDR2 from the germline V gene are KGHSH and LQKENI.

The chain links TRBV5-4 to TRBJ2-7, with a possible D match to TRBD1 (6 bases). Germline V gene data show CDR1 as SGHNT and CDR2 as YYREEE (reference sequence). The CDR3 is 13 amino acids. Between the trimmed V and J ends, which lost 4 bases and 5 bases, there was a span of 13 bases. The CDR3 DNA reads as TGTGCCAGCAGCATTCAGGGGAGCGACGAGCAGTACTTC. Amino acid sequence: CASSIQGSDEQYF.

The genes are TRBV7-9 and TRBJ1-2, with D unclear. Deletions cut 1 base from V and 10 bases from J, with 13 bases between. Germline V gene lookup returns CDR1 SEHNR and CDR2 FQNEAQ (reference sequence). The CDR3 runs to 13 residues. The CDR3 loop reads CASSLGSQPPYTF. CDR3 nucleotides: TGTGCCAGCAGCTTAGGATCACAGCCCCCCTACACCTTC.

The chain recombines TRBV30 with TRBJ2-5; D might be TRBD2 (6 bases). CDR1 and CDR2 from the germline V gene are GTSNPN and SVGIG (reference sequence). The CDR3 is 15 amino acids. The V gene lost 3 bases and the J gene lost 5 bases, with 19 bases spanning the gap. Here the CDR3 reads CAWSRDFSIGETQYF. DNA of the CDR3: TGTGCCTGGAGCCGGGACTTTTCCATAGGGGAGACCCAGTACTTC.